This TCR beta chain was profiled in a study of human T cells and chemical hapten exposure. Time point: patch test 2, 6 weeks after DPC sensitization. Treatment of the sample: therapeutic diphenylcyclopropenone sensitization with weekly scalp DPC. TCRdb analysed the RACE reads with MiXCR anew, one entry per CDR3 protein. The sample lists about 84,000 distinct CDR3 sequences, 8% to 13% seen once, with approximately 5% in the top ten. A word on this clonotype: Its antigen remains unknown.

The study's findings and limits: Patch test score tracked positively with PT1 expanded TCR counts.

Sequencing used whole blood, obtained in connection with sensitization to the hapten diphenylcyclopropenone (DPC). The receptor comes from a woman in her 50s with alopecia areata. Some clones in this sample may be carry-over from other donors' samples.

This CDR3 is CASSYRQNTEAFF. In DNA form, the CDR3 reads TGTGCCAGCAGTTACCGGCAGAACACTGAAGCTTTCTTT. This rearrangement joins TRBV6-2 or TRBV6-3 to TRBJ1-1; D not certain. This CDR3 region has 13 residues. Germline-derived CDR1 and CDR2 are MNHEY and SVGEGT. The V and J ends lost 2 bases and 1 base respectively, with 5 bases between them.